The present TCR beta chain was sequenced within a study of T cells in Graves' hyperthyroidism and ophthalmopathy. The wider study: At initial diagnosis, before any treatment had begun, peripheral blood was obtained.

Amplified regions were TCR beta CDR3 sequences from RNA transcripts. The study used the HTBI primer set for a first-round RT-PCR of the TCR CDR3. TCRdb processed the multiplex PCR reads anew with MiXCR; each CDR3 protein has one entry. The sample has over 150,000 distinct CDR3 sequences; approximately 17% are singletons. The CDR3 spans 16 residues. Trimming removed 5 bases from V and 9 bases from J; junction bases left unmatched: 10. Germline V CDR1 and CDR2: PRHDT, FYEKMQ (reference sequence). PBMCs were sourced from less than 12 ml fresh peripheral blood. The sample taken for sequencing was blood. The chain has TRBV13 and TRBJ1-6; TRBD1 matches at 10 bases. This TCR was recovered from a woman aged 45-65 years with Graves' hyperthyroidism. The CDR3 coding sequence is TGTGCCAGCAGCCTACAGACAGGGGGCGCGGGTTCACCCCTCCACTTT. It codes for CASSLQTGGAGSPLHF.